This TCR beta chain was retrieved from a study of cytomegalovirus exposure and HLA in healthy donors. PCR was performed using 60 Vbeta and 13 Jbeta primers. Here immunoSEQ multiplex PCR was the method, and the copy in TCRdb shows in-frame clones only, minus some. The sample records tens of thousands of clones, about 78% being singletons. J lost 8 bases, V lost 4 bases, and 7 bases had no gene match. Germline V gene data show CDR1 as SGHTA and CDR2 as FQGTGA. This CDR3 comprises 14 residues. This clonotype was obtained from a male donor in good health and CMV-seropositive. The chain combines TRBV7-3 with TRBJ2-1, with 8 bases aligning to TRBD2. Sequencing was performed on PBMCs. The CDR3 loop is CASSYLSGADEQFF. In nucleotides, the CDR3 is TGTGCCAGCAGCTATCTTAGCGGGGCCGATGAGCAGTTCTTC.